The 2 T cell receptor beta chains below come from one sample, sequenced in a study of blood T cell repertoires in COVID-19. The data were produced by immunoSEQ multiplex PCR, yet TCRdb's version contains in-frame clones alone and is incomplete. The sample has roughly 340,000 clones, about 88% seen once. The material sequenced was peripheral blood. The receptors were sampled from a woman in her 70s with COVID-19, enrolled during active disease.

The chain uses TRBV21-1 and TRBJ2-4; the table assigns TRBD2, which was not confirmed against the DNA. TRBV21-1 is noted as a pseudogene. The CDR3 is 17 amino acids. This chain's CDR3 is CASSPQGGERAKNIQYF. In DNA, the CDR3 is TGTGCCAGCAGCCCCCAGGGAGGGGAAAGAGCCAAAAACATTCAGTACTTC.

The gene calls are TRBV5-1 and TRBJ2-1; 8 bases are shared with TRBD2. V was clipped by 4 bases and J by 0 bases; unmatched bases: 6. The CDR3 loop spans 16 amino acids. Per germline, CDR1 SGHRS and CDR2 YFSETQ. CDR3 nucleotide sequence: TGCGCCAGCAGCACTCAAGCGGGGGCCTCCTACAATGAGCAGTTCTTC. It specifies CASSTQAGASYNEQFF.